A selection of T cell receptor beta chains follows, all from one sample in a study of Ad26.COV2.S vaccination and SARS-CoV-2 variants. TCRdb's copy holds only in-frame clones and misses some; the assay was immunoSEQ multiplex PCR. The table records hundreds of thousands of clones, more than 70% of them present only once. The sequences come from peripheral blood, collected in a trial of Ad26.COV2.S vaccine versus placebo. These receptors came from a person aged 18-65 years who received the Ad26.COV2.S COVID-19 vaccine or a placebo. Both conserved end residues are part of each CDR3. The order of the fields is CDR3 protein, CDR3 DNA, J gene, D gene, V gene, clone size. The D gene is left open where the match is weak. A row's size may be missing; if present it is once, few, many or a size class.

cdr3_aa: CSVGQGRTEAFF; cdr3_nt: TGCAGCGTTGGACAGGGGCGGACTGAAGCTTTCTTT; j_call: TRBJ1-1; d_call: TRBD1; v_call: TRBV29-1; clone_size: .
cdr3_aa: CASSYQGANTEAFF; cdr3_nt: TGTGCCAGCAGCTACCAGGGGGCCAACACTGAAGCTTTCTTT; j_call: TRBJ1-1; d_call: TRBD1; v_call: TRBV7-9; clone_size: .
cdr3_aa: CASSLDGGLSYNEQFF; cdr3_nt: TGTGCCAGCAGCCTAGACGGGGGGCTCTCCTACAATGAGCAGTTCTTC; j_call: TRBJ2-1; d_call: .; v_call: TRBV7-9; clone_size: .
cdr3_aa: CASSQVPLQGAGEKLFF; cdr3_nt: TGTGCCAGCAGCCAAGTTCCCCTTCAGGGGGCGGGTGAAAAACTGTTTTTT; j_call: TRBJ1-4; d_call: TRBD1; v_call: TRBV4-2; clone_size: .
cdr3_aa: CASSLVGGEQETQYF; cdr3_nt: TGCGCCAGCAGCTTGGTAGGAGGTGAGCAAGAGACCCAGTACTTC; j_call: TRBJ2-5; d_call: .; v_call: TRBV5-1; clone_size: .
cdr3_aa: CAIGADTQYF; cdr3_nt: TGTGCCATCGGCGCAGATACGCAGTATTTT; j_call: TRBJ2-3; d_call: .; v_call: TRBV10-3; clone_size: .
cdr3_aa: CASSFLPRGGYEQYF; cdr3_nt: TGTGCCAGCAGCTTCCTTCCGCGGGGGGGATACGAGCAGTACTTC; j_call: TRBJ2-7; d_call: TRBD2; v_call: TRBV5-5; clone_size: .
cdr3_aa: CASSSTLADSYNEQFF; cdr3_nt: TGTGCCAGCAGCTCAACACTAGCGGACTCCTACAATGAGCAGTTCTTC; j_call: TRBJ2-1; d_call: TRBD2; v_call: TRBV7-9; clone_size: .
cdr3_aa: CASSYGTKNTIYF; cdr3_nt: TGTGCCAGCAGTTACGGGACTAAAAACACCATATATTTT; j_call: TRBJ1-3; d_call: .; v_call: TRBV6-5; clone_size: .
cdr3_aa: CASSIILPSNTGELFF; cdr3_nt: TGTGCCAGTAGTATAATCCTACCCTCGAACACCGGGGAGCTGTTTTTT; j_call: TRBJ2-2; d_call: .; v_call: TRBV19; clone_size: .
cdr3_aa: CASSEGQGEETQYF; cdr3_nt: TGCGCCAGCAGTGAAGGACAGGGCGAAGAGACCCAGTACTTC; j_call: TRBJ2-5; d_call: TRBD1; v_call: TRBV10-1; clone_size: .
cdr3_aa: CAWASGGSYEQYF; cdr3_nt: TGTGCCTGGGCAAGCGGGGGCTCCTACGAGCAGTACTTC; j_call: TRBJ2-7; d_call: TRBD2; v_call: TRBV30; clone_size: .
cdr3_aa: CASSAGLAGGTNTGELFF; cdr3_nt: TGCGCCAGCAGCGCCGGACTAGCGGGGGGGACGAACACCGGGGAGCTGTTTTTT; j_call: TRBJ2-2; d_call: TRBD2; v_call: TRBV4-1; clone_size: .
cdr3_aa: CASSVGGTGQETQYF; cdr3_nt: TGTGCCAGCAGCGTGGGAGGGACAGGCCAAGAGACCCAGTACTTC; j_call: TRBJ2-5; d_call: .; v_call: TRBV7-9; clone_size: .
cdr3_aa: CASSLGGPGELFF; cdr3_nt: TGTGCCAGCAGCTTGGGGGGTCCCGGGGAGCTGTTTTTT; j_call: TRBJ2-2; d_call: .; v_call: TRBV5-5; clone_size: .
cdr3_aa: CASSFGTEAFF; cdr3_nt: TGTGCCAGCAGTTTTGGCACTGAAGCTTTCTTT; j_call: TRBJ1-1; d_call: .; v_call: TRBV27; clone_size: .
cdr3_aa: CASSLSPSGDTQYF; cdr3_nt: TGTGCCAGCAGCTTGAGCCCAAGTGGAGATACGCAGTATTTT; j_call: TRBJ2-3; d_call: .; v_call: TRBV5-6; clone_size: once
cdr3_aa: CASSGGDRVYEQYF; cdr3_nt: TGTGCCAGCAGCGGAGGCGACAGGGTCTACGAGCAGTACTTC; j_call: TRBJ2-7; d_call: TRBD1; v_call: TRBV5-6; clone_size: .
cdr3_aa: CASSRAGARDTQYF; cdr3_nt: TGTGCCAGCAGCCGAGCGGGGGCGCGAGATACGCAGTATTTT; j_call: TRBJ2-3; d_call: TRBD2; v_call: TRBV27; clone_size: .
cdr3_aa: CASSQAQGAGYTF; cdr3_nt: TGTGCCAGCAGCCAAGCCCAGGGGGCAGGCTACACCTTC; j_call: TRBJ1-2; d_call: TRBD1; v_call: TRBV3-1/TRBV3-2; clone_size: .
cdr3_aa: CSVEVDRYEQYF; cdr3_nt: TGCAGCGTTGAAGTTGACCGATACGAGCAGTACTTC; j_call: TRBJ2-7; d_call: .; v_call: TRBV29-1; clone_size: .
cdr3_aa: CASSLGPSDTQYF; cdr3_nt: TGTGCCAGCAGCTTAGGTCCAAGCGATACGCAGTATTTT; j_call: TRBJ2-3; d_call: .; v_call: TRBV7-8; clone_size: .
cdr3_aa: CASSHSLGQVSSPLHF; cdr3_nt: TGTGCCAGCAGCCATAGTCTAGGACAGGTGAGCTCACCCCTCCACTTT; j_call: TRBJ1-6; d_call: TRBD1; v_call: TRBV3-1/TRBV3-2; clone_size: .
cdr3_aa: CASSLGTQNTEAFF; cdr3_nt: TGTGCCAGCAGCTTAGGGACCCAGAACACTGAAGCTTTCTTT; j_call: TRBJ1-1; d_call: .; v_call: TRBV7-9; clone_size: .
cdr3_aa: CASSLSGAGANVLTF; cdr3_nt: TGTGCCAGCAGCTTATCAGGGGCTGGGGCCAACGTCCTGACTTTC; j_call: TRBJ2-6; d_call: .; v_call: TRBV7-9; clone_size: .
cdr3_aa: CATRRQGAWDTQYF; cdr3_nt: TGTGCCACCCGACGACAGGGGGCTTGGGATACGCAGTATTTT; j_call: TRBJ2-3; d_call: TRBD1; v_call: TRBV15; clone_size: .